Listed below are T cell receptor beta chains from one sample, sequenced in a study of T cell responses to AZD1222 COVID-19 vaccine. Profiling relied on immunoSEQ multiplex PCR, and the TCRdb table lists in-frame clones only, not all of them. This table has 95,000 to 150,000 clones, around 86% appearing once. The starting material was peripheral blood, obtained on day 0 of AZD1222 vaccination. Source of these receptors: an adult in good health. CDR3s include the opening cysteine and the closing phenylalanine or tryptophan. The D gene is left open where the match is weak. Clone size is shown for a subset of rows, as once, few, many or a class of expanded clone.

v_call	j_call	clone_size	d_call	cdr3_aa	cdr3_nt
TRBV5-1	TRBJ1-1	NA	NA	CASSLDKPNTEAFF	TGCGCCAGCAGCCTGGACAAGCCGAACACTGAAGCTTTCTTT
TRBV14	TRBJ2-5	NA	TRBD1	CASSPGTGDGETQYF	TGTGCCAGCAGCCCGGGGACAGGGGACGGGGAGACCCAGTACTTC
TRBV4-1	TRBJ1-1	few	NA	CASSQGAWRLGRNTEAFF	TGCGCCAGCAGCCAAGGAGCTTGGAGGCTCGGGCGCAACACTGAAGCTTTCTTT
TRBV7-9	TRBJ2-2	once	NA	CASDPFLTGELFF	TGTGCCAGCGACCCGTTTCTTACCGGGGAGCTGTTTTTT
TRBV7-9	TRBJ1-2	few	NA	CATVIGSGGYTF	TGTGCCACCGTAATTGGGTCTGGTGGCTACACCTTC
TRBV25-1	TRBJ1-1	few	NA	CASSLVVGTEAFF	TGTGCCAGCAGCCTTGTCGTGGGGACTGAAGCTTTCTTT
TRBV6-5	TRBJ2-7	NA	TRBD1	CASSYQTGLPGEQYF	TGTGCCAGCAGTTACCAGACAGGGCTGCCCGGCGAGCAGTACTTC
TRBV5-1	TRBJ1-2	NA	NA	CASSSGEGVTGPDYGYTF	TGCGCCAGCAGCTCAGGTGAGGGTGTTACAGGCCCTGATTATGGCTACACCTTC
TRBV28	TRBJ2-3	NA	NA	CASSGNRVGIDTQYF	TGTGCCAGCAGTGGAAACAGGGTCGGTATTGATACGCAGTATTTT
TRBV30	TRBJ1-3	few	NA	CAWSTGSPVRNTIYF	TGTGCCTGGAGCACAGGGTCCCCCGTCAGGAACACCATATATTTT
TRBV6-5	TRBJ2-2	NA	NA	CASSYTGGGDTGELFF	TGTGCCAGCAGTTACACCGGGGGCGGGGACACCGGGGAGCTGTTTTTT
TRBV19	TRBJ1-2	few	NA	CASTQNFGYGYTF	TGTGCCAGTACCCAGAACTTCGGGTATGGCTACACCTTC
TRBV19	TRBJ1-6	NA	NA	CASSIPRGNSPLHF	TGTGCCAGTAGTATCCCGCGGGGTAATTCACCCCTCCACTTT
TRBV6-2/TRBV6-3	TRBJ1-5	NA	NA	CASSYRSQPQHF	TGTGCCAGCAGTTACCGGAGTCAGCCCCAGCATTTT
TRBV6-5	TRBJ1-2	NA	NA	CASSYSSGQAPLGYTF	TGTGCCAGCAGTTACTCAAGTGGGCAGGCTCCCTTGGGCTACACCTTC
TRBV2	TRBJ2-3	NA	TRBD2	CASSAQVKVAGATDTQYF	TGTGCCAGCAGTGCCCAGGTGAAGGTAGCGGGGGCCACAGATACGCAGTATTTT
TRBV4-2	TRBJ2-3	once	NA	CASSQDGGGGATDTQYF	TGTGCCAGCAGCCAAGATGGGGGCGGGGGAGCTACAGATACGCAGTATTTT
TRBV7-9	TRBJ1-2	NA	NA	CASSLEAANYGYTF	TGTGCCAGCAGCTTAGAGGCAGCTAACTATGGCTACACCTTC
TRBV6-1	TRBJ1-5	NA	TRBD1	CASSETTGVDQPQHF	TGTGCCAGCAGTGAAACGACAGGGGTAGATCAGCCCCAGCATTTT
TRBV29-1	TRBJ1-6	NA	NA	CSVSTGSSPLHF	TGCAGCGTGTCAACAGGGAGTTCACCCCTCCACTTT
TRBV5-8	TRBJ2-7	NA	NA	CASIRRAPSYEQYF	TGTGCCAGCATCCGGCGGGCCCCCTCCTACGAGCAGTACTTC
TRBV13	TRBJ1-1	NA	NA	CASSSGGSSYTEAFF	TGTGCCAGCAGCTCGGGTGGTTCGAGTTATACTGAAGCTTTCTTT
TRBV11-2	TRBJ1-1	NA	NA	CASSLREGAEAFF	TGTGCCAGCAGCTTACGAGAGGGGGCTGAAGCTTTCTTT
TRBV27	TRBJ2-3	NA	NA	CASSFNRAATQYF	TGTGCCAGCAGCTTCAACAGGGCAGCTACGCAGTATTTT
TRBV19	TRBJ1-1	once	NA	CASSTKMNTEAFF	TGTGCCAGTAGTACGAAAATGAACACTGAAGCTTTCTTT